The entry that follows covers one T cell receptor beta chain sequence. Its matching antigen is unknown. The source of the sample is a study of OX40 agonist ivuxolimab in advanced cancers. Clones were sequenced by immunoSEQ multiplex PCR, and TCRdb holds only the in-frame ones, with some missing. The sample carries tens of thousands of clones, 85% to 90% recorded once. This CDR3 region has 14 residues. Germline values: CDR1 MGHRA, CDR2 YSYEKL. V lost 0 bases and J 10 bases, leaving 16 bases between the germline ends. The study sampled blood at baseline, cycle 4 day 1, and cycle 7 day 1. Regarding the study as a whole: Expanded clones belonging to CD8+ T cells outnumbered, on average, those of CD4+.

The chain links TRBV4-1 to TRBJ2-7; unclear D gene. The origin of this receptor is an adult with an advanced solid tumor such as melanoma, head and neck, liver or kidney cancer. Sample: CD4+ or CD8+ T cells sorted from blood, taken in a trial of the OX40 agonist ivuxolimab. The CDR3 spells CASSQDMSGRYQYF. The DNA of the CDR3 is TGCGCCAGCAGCCAAGATATGTCGGGCAGGTATCAGTACTTC.